A single sample is the source of the 26 T cell receptor beta chains below, sequenced in a study of blood T cell repertoires in COVID-19. Repertoires were generated with immunoSEQ multiplex PCR, while TCRdb's copy carries only in-frame clones and drops some. Here the sample spans some 160,000 clones, around 80% being singletons. Source material: PBMCs or T cells enriched from blood (not recorded which). The origin of the receptors is a woman in her 70s in a cohort exposed to, infected with or recovered from COVID-19 (not recorded which).

This chain joins TRBV24-1 and TRBJ2-1, with D hard to call. Trimming shortened V by 7 bases and J by 7 bases, and 10 bases separated the two germline ends. This CDR3 spans 12 amino acids. Germline CDR1 KGHDR, CDR2 SFDVKD. The CDR3 DNA reads TGTGCCACCAGCGATCCCGGGAATGAGCAGTTCTTC. It translates to CATSDPGNEQFF.

The CDR3 DNA reads TGTGCCAGCAGTTTTGGGGACAGGAACACTGAAGCTTTCTTT. Translated, it gives CASSFGDRNTEAFF. This chain uses TRBV28 with TRBJ1-1; 7 bases agree with TRBD1. CDR3 length: 14 amino acids. Germline lookup yields CDR1 MDHEN and CDR2 SYDVKM. V dropped 3 bases and J dropped 1; count of bases not matched to a gene: 2.

This chain uses TRBV11-2 with TRBJ2-3; a weak D match, TRBD1 (5 bases). CDR1 SGHAT and CDR2 FQNNGV come from the germline V gene. V shed 4 bases and J shed 3 bases, with 11 bases lying between them. The CDR3 contains 14 residues. Here the CDR3 reads CASSSPAGTDTQYF. CDR3 DNA sequence: TGTGCCAGCAGCTCTCCCGCAGGGACAGATACGCAGTATTTT.

The gene calls are TRBV5-1 and TRBJ1-2; D remains ambiguous. This CDR3 is 13 amino acids long. Trimming took 2 bases from V and 3 from J, leaving 8 bases between them. Germline V CDR1 and CDR2: SGHRS, YFSETQ. CDR3 sequence: CASSFDGDYGYTF. DNA for the CDR3: TGCGCCAGCAGCTTCGACGGGGACTATGGCTACACCTTC.

The chain couples TRBV19 to TRBJ1-1; D is perhaps TRBD1 (5 bases). Trimming removed 4 bases at V and 3 bases at J, with 12 bases between. This CDR3 region has 14 residues. CDR1 LNHDA and CDR2 SQIVND come from the germline V gene (reference sequence). DNA of the CDR3: TGTGCCAGTAGTAATTTAGGAGGGGACACTGAAGCTTTCTTT. This gives the protein CASSNLGGDTEAFF.

Only one count was recorded for this clone. The V and J genes are TRBV24-1 and TRBJ2-5; D not resolved. This CDR3 region has 13 residues. The V gene lost 5 bases and the J gene lost 2 bases, with 8 bases spanning the gap. Germline loops: CDR1 KGHDR, CDR2 SFDVKD. CDR3 sequence (DNA): TGTGCCACCAGTGTCCAGGATCAAGAGACCCAGTACTTC. This encodes CATSVQDQETQYF.

V usage is TRBV11-3 and J usage is TRBJ1-1; possibly TRBD1 for D (6 bases). This CDR3 region has 16 residues. CDR1 and CDR2 from the germline V gene are SGHNT and YENEEA. V lost 1 base to trimming and J lost 4 bases, with 16 bases between them. The CDR3 is CASSLGPRGPRTEAFF. The CDR3 DNA reads as TGTGCCAGCAGCTTAGGACCCAGGGGACCCCGCACTGAAGCTTTCTTT.

This chain connects TRBV9 to TRBJ1-5; TRBD1 matches at 8 bases. Germline V CDR1 and CDR2: SGDLS, YYNGEE. The CDR3 contains 15 residues. The V and J ends lost 5 bases and 3 bases, in that order; junction bases with no gene match: 7. In nucleotides, the CDR3 is TGTGCCAGCAGTGAGACAGGGGCCAACAATCAGCCCCAGCATTTT. This encodes CASSETGANNQPQHF. Full variable domain (outside the CDR3, taken from reference TRBV9 and TRBJ1-5): DSGVTQTPKHLITATGQRVTLRCSPRSGDLSVYWYQQSLDQGLQFLIQYYNGEERAKGNILERFSAQQFPDLHSELNLSSLELGDSALYFCASSETGANNQPQHFGDGTRLSIL.

This chain connects TRBV7-9 to TRBJ2-1; TRBD2 aligns across 8 bases. From germline, CDR1 is SEHNR and CDR2 FQNEAQ (reference sequence). The CDR3 spans 15 residues. Losses at the gene ends were 6 bases for V and 0 bases for J; bases not matched to a gene: 4. The CDR3 sequence: CASRPLAGSYNEQFF. CDR3 nucleotide sequence: TGTGCCAGCAGGCCCCTAGCGGGCTCCTACAATGAGCAGTTCTTC.

This chain joins TRBV5-1 and TRBJ2-7; 11 positions match TRBD2. Trimming cost V 4 bases and J 0 bases; bases outside gene matches: 9. Germline CDR1 SGHRS, CDR2 YFSETQ. The CDR3 length is 17 residues. The CDR3 protein is CASSPVGLAGYSYEQYF. The CDR3 nucleotides are TGCGCCAGCAGCCCTGTTGGACTAGCGGGCTACTCCTACGAGCAGTACTTC.

The rearrangement links TRBV3-1 (or the pseudogene TRBV3-2) to TRBJ1-3; D gene uncertain. The CDR3 totals 15 residues. Trimming took 1 base from V and 0 from J, leaving 7 bases between them. Germline lookup yields CDR1 LGHDT and CDR2 YNNKEL (reference sequence). DNA for the CDR3: TGTGCCAGCAGCCAAGGGGCCTTCTCTGGAAACACCATATATTTT. Translating it yields CASSQGAFSGNTIYF.

The V gene is TRBV7-2, the J gene TRBJ1-4; D call uncertain. The CDR3 consists of 16 residues. V lost 1 base, J lost 8 bases, and 17 bases lay in between. CDR1 is SGHTA and CDR2 is FQGNSA in the germline V gene. Written as DNA, the CDR3 is TGTGCCAGCAGCTTAGACGGTGACTCCACGAGGGAAAAACTGTTTTTT. It is translated as CASSLDGDSTREKLFF.

This clone was counted many times. Other DNA variants within this sample encode the same CDR3. The chain is built from TRBV9 and TRBJ2-7, with 9 nucleotides matching TRBD1. Germline values: CDR1 SGDLS, CDR2 YYNGEE. Trimming at V came to 2 bases and at J to 3 bases, leaving 3 bases not matched to a gene. The CDR3 covers 14 residues. As DNA, the CDR3 is TGTGCCAGCAGCGTGACAGGGGGTTTCTACGAGCAGTACTTC. This gives the protein CASSVTGGFYEQYF. The full variable domain, rest sourced from reference TRBV9 and TRBJ2-7, is DSGVTQTPKHLITATGQRVTLRCSPRSGDLSVYWYQQSLDQGLQFLIQYYNGEERAKGNILERFSAQQFPDLHSELNLSSLELGDSALYFCASSVTGGFYEQYFGPGTRLTVT.

This clone was picked up a small number of times. The chain employs TRBV28 and TRBJ1-2; 9 bases fit TRBD1. CDR1 MDHEN and CDR2 SYDVKM come from the germline V gene. Unmatched junction bases numbered 8, after V lost 5 bases and J lost 4 bases. The CDR3 totals 15 residues. CDR3 region: CASSTYPGQGYGYTF. CDR3 coding DNA: TGTGCCAGCAGTACTTACCCGGGACAGGGCTATGGCTACACCTTC.

Only a few counts were recorded for this clone. The chain combines TRBV7-2 with TRBJ2-5; 10 bases are shared with TRBD2. V lost 0 bases and J lost 7; bases outside the gene matches: 8. The CDR3 contains 16 residues. CDR1 is SGHTA, CDR2 FQGNSA, per germline. CDR3 region: CASSLAAIAGGGTQYF. In DNA form, the CDR3 reads TGTGCCAGCAGCTTAGCGGCGATAGCGGGAGGAGGGACCCAGTACTTC.

The V call is TRBV7-2, the J call TRBJ1-2; 7 bases are a match to TRBD1. Germline V gene data show CDR1 as SGHTA and CDR2 as FQGNSA. V was clipped by 4 bases and J by 4 bases; unmatched bases: 6. CDR3 length: 14 residues. In DNA form, the CDR3 reads TGTGCCAGCAGCTCCCGGGACAGCGTCTATGGCTACACCTTC. It codes for CASSSRDSVYGYTF.

The chain employs TRBV29-1 and TRBJ2-3; 8 bases agree with TRBD1. Germline CDR1 is SQVTM and CDR2 is ANQGSEA. V shed 7 bases, J shed 0 bases, and the junction held 3 bases outside the gene matches. This CDR3 is 13 amino acids long. CDR3 bases: TGCAGCGGCGGGGACAGGAGCACAGATACGCAGTATTTT. The encoded protein is CSGGDRSTDTQYF.

This chain connects TRBV10-3 to TRBJ2-7; D is perhaps TRBD1 (5 bases). The V end was cut by 10 bases, the J end by 3 bases, with 16 bases between. There are 13 residues in the CDR3. From germline, CDR1 is ENHRY and CDR2 SYGVKD. The CDR3 bases are TGTGCCACCATCAGGGATAACAACTACGAGCAGTACTTC. Protein: CATIRDNNYEQYF.

V is TRBV11-2 and J is TRBJ2-5, with 7 bases aligning to TRBD2. The CDR3 is 15 residues long. J lost 2 bases, V lost 5 bases, and 8 bases had no gene match. CDR1 SGHAT and CDR2 FQNNGV come from the germline V gene. The chain's CDR3 is CASSRGSSGQETQYF. CDR3 nucleotides: TGTGCCAGCAGCCGAGGTTCTAGCGGACAAGAGACCCAGTACTTC. Variable domain in full (rest from reference TRBV11-2 and TRBJ2-5): EAGVAQSPRYKIIEKRQSVAFWCNPISGHATLYWYQQILGQGPKLLIQFQNNGVVDDSQLPKDRFSAERLKGVDSTLKIQPAKLEDSAVYLCASSRGSSGQETQYFGPGTRLLVL.

The chain uses TRBV10-2 and TRBJ2-5; D unresolved. This CDR3 is 11 amino acids long. The V gene lost 6 bases and the J gene lost 2 bases, with 4 bases spanning the gap. Germline V CDR1 and CDR2: WSHSY, SAAADI. The CDR3 loop reads CASRRQETQYF. As DNA, the CDR3 is TGCGCCAGCAGGCGGCAAGAGACCCAGTACTTC.

The chain employs TRBV5-1 and TRBJ2-1; maybe TRBD1 (6 bases). Trimming cost V 3 bases and J 3 bases, with 10 bases left between them. Germline CDR1 reads SGHRS; CDR2 reads YFSETQ. The CDR3 consists of 14 residues. The CDR3 reads CASSSGQLYNEQFF. CDR3 DNA: TGCGCCAGCAGCTCCGGACAGCTCTACAATGAGCAGTTCTTC.

This chain links TRBV9 with TRBJ1-1, with D possibly TRBD1 on 5 matching bases. Germline values: CDR1 SGDLS, CDR2 YYNGEE. Trimming removed 4 bases at V and 2 bases at J, with 15 bases between. The CDR3 has 15 amino acids. The CDR3: CASSPQAQSNTEAFF. Written as DNA, the CDR3 is TGTGCCAGCAGCCCACAGGCGCAATCTAACACTGAAGCTTTCTTT. Full variable domain (remainder filled in from reference TRBV9 and TRBJ1-1): DSGVTQTPKHLITATGQRVTLRCSPRSGDLSVYWYQQSLDQGLQFLIQYYNGEERAKGNILERFSAQQFPDLHSELNLSSLELGDSALYFCASSPQAQSNTEAFFGQGTRLTVV.

The chain employs TRBV5-1 and TRBJ1-2; 7 positions match TRBD1. The V gene's germline CDR1 is SGHRS and CDR2 YFSETQ. Trimming took 4 bases from V and 6 from J; bases not matched to a gene: 9. The CDR3 has 14 residues. The CDR3 DNA reads TGCGCCAGCAGCCTGAGAGACAGGGAAGATGGCTACACCTTC. This codes for CASSLRDREDGYTF.

The chain joins TRBV9 to TRBJ2-7, with 7 bases lining up with TRBD1. The CDR3 has 16 amino acids. Germline lookup yields CDR1 SGDLS and CDR2 YYNGEE. Germline trimming cut 4 bases from V and 4 bases from J; bases unmatched to any gene: 14. The CDR3 protein is CASSPQGSGSRYEQYF. CDR3 DNA sequence: TGTGCCAGCAGCCCACAGGGGTCGGGGTCACGGTACGAGCAGTACTTC.

The gene calls are TRBV2 and TRBJ2-1, with TRBD1 identical over 10 bases. Unmatched junction bases numbered 6, after V lost 8 bases and J lost 5 bases. Germline V gene lookup returns CDR1 SNHLY and CDR2 FYNNEI. CDR3 length equals 14 residues. CDR3 loop: CASGDRGGDNEQFF. The CDR3 region has the DNA TGTGCCAGCGGGGACAGGGGAGGGGACAATGAGCAGTTCTTC.

The chain uses TRBV6-5 and TRBJ2-7, with 9 bases lining up with TRBD2. Germline V gives CDR1 MNHEY, CDR2 SVGAGI. V gave up 0 bases and J gave up 1 base; unmatched junction bases: 4. The CDR3 sequence is 16 residues long. The CDR3 bases are TGTGCCAGCAGTTACTCGAGTAGCGGGAGATCCTACGAGCAGTACTTC. Translating it yields CASSYSSSGRSYEQYF.